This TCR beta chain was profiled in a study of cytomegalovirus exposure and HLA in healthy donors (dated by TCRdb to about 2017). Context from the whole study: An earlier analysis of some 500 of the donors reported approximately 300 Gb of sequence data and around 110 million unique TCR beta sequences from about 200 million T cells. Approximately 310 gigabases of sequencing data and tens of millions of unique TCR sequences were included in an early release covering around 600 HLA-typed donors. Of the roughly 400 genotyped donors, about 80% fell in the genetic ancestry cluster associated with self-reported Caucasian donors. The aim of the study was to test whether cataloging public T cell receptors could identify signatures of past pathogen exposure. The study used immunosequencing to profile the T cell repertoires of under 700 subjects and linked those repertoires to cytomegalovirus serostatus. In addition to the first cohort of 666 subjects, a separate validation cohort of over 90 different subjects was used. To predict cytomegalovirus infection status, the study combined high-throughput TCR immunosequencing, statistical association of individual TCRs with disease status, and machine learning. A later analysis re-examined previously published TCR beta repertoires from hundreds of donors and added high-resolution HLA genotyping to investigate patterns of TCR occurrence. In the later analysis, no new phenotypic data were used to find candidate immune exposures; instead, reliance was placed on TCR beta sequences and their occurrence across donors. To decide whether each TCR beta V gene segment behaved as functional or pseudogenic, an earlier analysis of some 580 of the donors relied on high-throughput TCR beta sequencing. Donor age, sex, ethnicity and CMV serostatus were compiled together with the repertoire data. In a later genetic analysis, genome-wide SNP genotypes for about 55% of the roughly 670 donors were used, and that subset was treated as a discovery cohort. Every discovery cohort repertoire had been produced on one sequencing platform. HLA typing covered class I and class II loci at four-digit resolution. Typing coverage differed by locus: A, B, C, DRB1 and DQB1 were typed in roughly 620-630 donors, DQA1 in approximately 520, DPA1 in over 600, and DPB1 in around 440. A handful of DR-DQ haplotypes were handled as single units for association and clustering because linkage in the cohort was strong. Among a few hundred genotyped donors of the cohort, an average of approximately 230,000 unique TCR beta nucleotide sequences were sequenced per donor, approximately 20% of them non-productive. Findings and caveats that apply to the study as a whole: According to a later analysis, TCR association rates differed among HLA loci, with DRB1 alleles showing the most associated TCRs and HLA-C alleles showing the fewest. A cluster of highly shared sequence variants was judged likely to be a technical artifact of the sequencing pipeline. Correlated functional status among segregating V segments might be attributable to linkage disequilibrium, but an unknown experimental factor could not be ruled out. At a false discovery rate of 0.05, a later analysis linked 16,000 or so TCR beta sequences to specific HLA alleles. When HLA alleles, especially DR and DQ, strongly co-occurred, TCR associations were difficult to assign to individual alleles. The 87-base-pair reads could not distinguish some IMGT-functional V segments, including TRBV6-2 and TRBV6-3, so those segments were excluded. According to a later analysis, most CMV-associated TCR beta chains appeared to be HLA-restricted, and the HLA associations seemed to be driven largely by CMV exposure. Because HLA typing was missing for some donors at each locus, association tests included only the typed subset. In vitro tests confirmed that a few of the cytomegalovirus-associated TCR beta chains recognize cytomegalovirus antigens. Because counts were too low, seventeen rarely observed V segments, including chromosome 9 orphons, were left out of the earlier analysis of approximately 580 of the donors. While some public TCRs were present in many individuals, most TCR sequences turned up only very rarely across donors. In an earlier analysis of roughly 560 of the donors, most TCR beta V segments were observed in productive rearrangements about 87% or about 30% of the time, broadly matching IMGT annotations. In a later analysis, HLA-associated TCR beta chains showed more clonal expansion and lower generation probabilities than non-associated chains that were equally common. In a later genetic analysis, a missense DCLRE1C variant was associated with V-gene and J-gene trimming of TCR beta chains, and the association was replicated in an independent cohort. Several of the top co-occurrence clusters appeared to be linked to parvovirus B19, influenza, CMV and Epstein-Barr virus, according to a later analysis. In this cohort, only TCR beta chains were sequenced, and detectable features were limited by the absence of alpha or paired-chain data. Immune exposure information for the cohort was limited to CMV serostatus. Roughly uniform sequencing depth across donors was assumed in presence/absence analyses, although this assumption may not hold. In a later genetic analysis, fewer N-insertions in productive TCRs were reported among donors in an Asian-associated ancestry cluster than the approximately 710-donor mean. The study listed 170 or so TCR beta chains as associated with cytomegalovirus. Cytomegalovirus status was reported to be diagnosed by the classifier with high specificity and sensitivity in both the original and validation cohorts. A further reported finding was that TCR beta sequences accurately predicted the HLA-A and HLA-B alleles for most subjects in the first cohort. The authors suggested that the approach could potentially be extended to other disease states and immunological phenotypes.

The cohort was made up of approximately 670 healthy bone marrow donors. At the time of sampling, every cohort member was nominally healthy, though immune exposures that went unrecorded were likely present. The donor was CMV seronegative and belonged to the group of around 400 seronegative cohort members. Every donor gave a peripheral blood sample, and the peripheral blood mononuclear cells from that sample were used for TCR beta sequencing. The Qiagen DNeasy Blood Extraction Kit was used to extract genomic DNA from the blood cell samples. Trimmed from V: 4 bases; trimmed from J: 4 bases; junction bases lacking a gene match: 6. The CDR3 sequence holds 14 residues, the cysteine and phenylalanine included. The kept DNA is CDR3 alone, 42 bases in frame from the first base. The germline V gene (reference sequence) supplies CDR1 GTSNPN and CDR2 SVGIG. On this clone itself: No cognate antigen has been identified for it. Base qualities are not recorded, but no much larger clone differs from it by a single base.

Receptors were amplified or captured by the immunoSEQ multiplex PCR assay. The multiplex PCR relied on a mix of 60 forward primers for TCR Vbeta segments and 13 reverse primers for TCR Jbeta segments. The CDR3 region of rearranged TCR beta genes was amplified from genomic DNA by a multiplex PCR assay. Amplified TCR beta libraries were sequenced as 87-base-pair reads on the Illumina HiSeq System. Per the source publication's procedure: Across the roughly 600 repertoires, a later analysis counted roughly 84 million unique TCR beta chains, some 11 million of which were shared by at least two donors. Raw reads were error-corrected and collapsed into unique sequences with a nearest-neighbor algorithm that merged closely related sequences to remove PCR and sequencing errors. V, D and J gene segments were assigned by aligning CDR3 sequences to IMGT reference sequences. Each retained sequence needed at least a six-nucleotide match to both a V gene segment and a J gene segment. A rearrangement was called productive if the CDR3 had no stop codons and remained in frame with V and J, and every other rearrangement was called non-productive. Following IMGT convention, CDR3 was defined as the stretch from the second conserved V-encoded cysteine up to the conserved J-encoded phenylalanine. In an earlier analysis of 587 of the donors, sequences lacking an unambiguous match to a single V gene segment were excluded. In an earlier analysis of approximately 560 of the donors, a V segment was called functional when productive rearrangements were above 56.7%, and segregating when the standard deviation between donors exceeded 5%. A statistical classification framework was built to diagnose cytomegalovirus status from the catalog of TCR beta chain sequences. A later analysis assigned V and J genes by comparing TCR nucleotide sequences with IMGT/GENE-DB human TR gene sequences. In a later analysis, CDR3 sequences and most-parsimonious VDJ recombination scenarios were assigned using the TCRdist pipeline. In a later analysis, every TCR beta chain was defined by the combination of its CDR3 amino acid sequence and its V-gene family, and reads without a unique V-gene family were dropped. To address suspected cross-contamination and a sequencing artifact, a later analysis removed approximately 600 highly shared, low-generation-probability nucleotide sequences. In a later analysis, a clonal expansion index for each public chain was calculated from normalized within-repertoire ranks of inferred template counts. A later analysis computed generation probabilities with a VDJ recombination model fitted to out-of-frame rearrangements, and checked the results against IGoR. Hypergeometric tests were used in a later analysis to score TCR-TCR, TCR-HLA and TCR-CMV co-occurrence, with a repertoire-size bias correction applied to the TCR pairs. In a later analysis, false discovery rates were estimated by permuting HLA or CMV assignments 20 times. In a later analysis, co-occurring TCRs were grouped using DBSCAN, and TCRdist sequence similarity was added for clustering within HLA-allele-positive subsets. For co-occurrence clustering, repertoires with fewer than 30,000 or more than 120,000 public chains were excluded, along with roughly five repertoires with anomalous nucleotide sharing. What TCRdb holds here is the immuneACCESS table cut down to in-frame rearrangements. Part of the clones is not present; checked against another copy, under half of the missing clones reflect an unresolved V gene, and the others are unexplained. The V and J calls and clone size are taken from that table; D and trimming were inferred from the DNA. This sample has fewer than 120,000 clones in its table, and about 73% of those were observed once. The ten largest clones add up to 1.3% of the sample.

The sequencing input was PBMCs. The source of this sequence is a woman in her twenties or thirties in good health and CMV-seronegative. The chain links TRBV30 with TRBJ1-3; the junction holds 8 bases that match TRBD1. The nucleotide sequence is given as TGTGCCTGGACAGGGGGCTGGCGAGGAAACACCATATATTTT. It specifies CAWTGGWRGNTIYF.